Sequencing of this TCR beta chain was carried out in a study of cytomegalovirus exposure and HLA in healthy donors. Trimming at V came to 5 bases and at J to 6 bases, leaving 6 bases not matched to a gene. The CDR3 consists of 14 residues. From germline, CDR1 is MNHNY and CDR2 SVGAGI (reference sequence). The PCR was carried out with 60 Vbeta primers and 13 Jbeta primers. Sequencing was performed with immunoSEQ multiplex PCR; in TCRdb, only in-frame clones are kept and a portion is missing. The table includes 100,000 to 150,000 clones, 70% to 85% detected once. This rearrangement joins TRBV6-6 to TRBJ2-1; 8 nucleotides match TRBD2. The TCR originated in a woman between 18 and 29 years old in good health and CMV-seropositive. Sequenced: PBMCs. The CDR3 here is CASSPPGTSNEQFF. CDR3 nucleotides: TGTGCCAGCAGTCCCCCCGGGACTAGCAATGAGCAGTTCTTC.